The 24 T cell receptor beta chains listed next were all sequenced from one sample in a study of T cells in Graves' hyperthyroidism and ophthalmopathy (dated by TCRdb to 2018 to 2020). The library was produced with multiplex PCR. Sequencing was carried out with an Illumina HiSeq 2000. The TCR beta CDR3 regions were amplified from the RNA transcripts. The first round of RT-PCR for the TCR CDR3 was performed with the HTBI primer set and the Qiagen OneStep RT-PCR kit. The raw public data were reprocessed by TCRdb itself: fastp quality trimming at Q25, MiXCR clonotype calling, in-frame beta chains only. Rows merge per CDR3 protein into single entries with the most common DNA and genes. For this sample there are some 690,000 distinct CDR3 sequences; 17% appear just once. The ten largest account for around a sixth of the sample. Material for sequencing was blood. These receptors originate from a man aged 50-60 years with Graves' hyperthyroidism.

This chain links TRBV9 with TRBJ2-4, with D perhaps TRBD1 (6 bases). The germline gives CDR1 SGDLS, CDR2 YYNGEE. V shed 3 bases and J shed 6 bases, with 13 bases lying between them. The CDR3 extends over 14 amino acids. CDR3 in amino acids: CASSEGDNRNIQYF. The CDR3 coding sequence is TGTGCCAGCAGCGAGGGGGACAACAGAAACATTCAGTACTTC.

This clonotype showed up many times. J is TRBJ2-3 and V is TRBV28; the match to TRBD2 covers 10 bases. The CDR3 spans 18 residues. Germline-derived CDR1 and CDR2 are MDHEN and SYDVKM. V shed 4 bases and J 0 bases; nucleotides not matched to a gene: 10. The CDR3 DNA is TGTGCCAGCAGTTCCCCCTGGGGAGCGGGAGGGAGCACAGATACGCAGTATTTT. Its translation is CASSSPWGAGGSTDTQYF.

This clonotype was detected many times. The chain combines TRBV2 with TRBJ2-2; D is perhaps TRBD2 (6 bases). The CDR3 is 15 residues long. CDR1 SNHLY and CDR2 FYNNEI come from the germline V gene. The V end lost 5 bases, the J end lost 0 bases, and 10 bases lay between the germline ends. The CDR3 region is CASSLATANTGELFF. For the CDR3, the DNA is TGTGCCAGCAGTCTAGCGACAGCGAACACCGGGGAGCTGTTTTTT.

Only a few counts were recorded for this clonotype. The chain combines TRBV9 with TRBJ1-5; unclear D gene. In germline, CDR1 is SGDLS, CDR2 YYNGEE. The CDR3 covers 13 residues. With 0 bases removed from V and 7 bases from J, the gap between germline ends came to 8 bases. The DNA for the CDR3 is TGTGCCAGCAGCGTAGGCGGTAGCCAGCCCCAGCATTTT. Translating it yields CASSVGGSQPQHF.

This clonotype was seen at least ten times. V gene TRBV27 combines with J gene TRBJ2-7; D is perhaps TRBD1 (6 bases). The V and J ends lost 6 bases and 4 bases respectively, with 16 bases between them. Per germline, CDR1 MNHEY and CDR2 SMNVEV (reference sequence). This CDR3 comprises 14 residues. The CDR3, as DNA: TGTGCCAGCAGCCGAAACCTACAGGGTTACGAGCAGTACTTC. This sequence encodes CASSRNLQGYEQYF.

This clonotype has only a few counts. This rearrangement joins TRBV28 to TRBJ2-7, with 9 bases matching TRBD2. The CDR3 is 15 residues long. After removal of 7 bases from V and 2 bases from J, the junction contained 9 bases not matched to a gene. Germline V gene data show CDR1 as MDHEN and CDR2 as SYDVKM. In DNA, the CDR3 is TGTGCCAGCACACCGCTAGCGGGGACTGCCTACGAGCAGTACTTC. This gives the protein CASTPLAGTAYEQYF.

This chain connects TRBV7-2 to TRBJ2-7, with D possibly called TRBD1 or TRBD2 (5 bases each). With 0 bases removed from V and 4 bases from J, the gap between germline ends came to 16 bases. This CDR3 contains 16 residues. The V gene's germline CDR1 is SGHTA and CDR2 FQGNSA. CDR3 in DNA: TGTGCCAGCAGCTTAGCTGGGGACCCTAGGCTTTACGAGCAGTACTTC. This translates into CASSLAGDPRLYEQYF.

This clonotype was counted many times. The rearrangement uses TRBV11-2 and TRBJ2-1; perhaps TRBD2 as D (6 bases). CDR3 size: 19 residues. Looked up from germline, CDR1 is SGHAT and CDR2 is FQNNGV. The ends were cut back, 5 bases at V and 0 bases at J, with 23 bases in the middle. The CDR3 spells CASSLLNGGVPDSYNEQFF. CDR3 DNA sequence: TGTGCCAGCAGCCTCCTAAATGGCGGGGTACCGGACTCCTACAATGAGCAGTTCTTC.

The chain couples TRBV20-1 to TRBJ2-3; 8 nucleotides align to TRBD2. CDR3 size: 15 residues. V lost 0 bases to trimming and J lost 5 bases; unmatched junction nucleotides: 7. Germline V CDR1 and CDR2: DFQATT, SNEGSKA (reference sequence). CDR3 DNA sequence: TGCAGTGCTAGAGATCTAGCGGGCGTCGGAGATACGCAGTATTTT. Translated: CSARDLAGVGDTQYF.

This clonotype was seen repeatedly, ten times or more. The chain carries TRBV27 and TRBJ2-5; D may correspond to TRBD1 or TRBD2 (5 bases each). This CDR3 contains 17 residues. Germline loops: CDR1 MNHEY, CDR2 SMNVEV (reference sequence). With 0 bases removed from V and 7 bases from J, the gap between germline ends came to 21 bases. The DNA of the CDR3 is TGTGCCAGCAGTTTATCGGTAGGGAGAGGGGAAGGAGCGACCCAGTACTTC. It codes for CASSLSVGRGEGATQYF.

In its sample, this clonotype was seen many times. The genes are TRBV28 and TRBJ2-5, with TRBD1 identical over 9 bases. From germline, CDR1 is MDHEN and CDR2 SYDVKM. The CDR3 contains 14 residues. Trimming cost V 8 bases and J 7 bases; bases outside gene matches: 11. The CDR3 DNA reads as TGTGCCAGCTTAAACTACAGGGGGCTCGGGACCCAGTACTTC. Protein: CASLNYRGLGTQYF.

This chain's CDR3 is CASSYRPTHYNEQFF. The DNA for the CDR3 is TGTGCCAGCAGTTACCGGCCAACCCACTACAATGAGCAGTTCTTC. This rearrangement joins TRBV6-5 to TRBJ2-1; D uncertain. V was cut by 2 bases and J by 3 bases, with 11 bases left in between. The CDR3 is made up of 15 amino acids. Germline V gene lookup returns CDR1 MNHEY and CDR2 SVGAGI.

This clonotype was recorded many times. This chain links TRBV27 with TRBJ2-1, with D uncertain. The CDR3 is 12 amino acids. Germline CDR1 MNHEY, CDR2 SMNVEV (reference sequence). Trimming shortened V by 2 bases and J by 7 bases, and 6 bases separated the two germline ends. CDR3 in DNA: TGTGCCAGCAGTTTAATGGGGAATGAGCAGTTCTTC. It encodes CASSLMGNEQFF.

At least ten counts were recorded for this clonotype. A much larger clonotype is one base distant, so this may be a read error. The V and J genes are TRBV5-4 and TRBJ2-7; D not certain. The CDR3 runs 11 residues. V shed 6 bases and J shed 2 bases, with 6 bases lying between them. Looked up from germline, CDR1 is SGHNT and CDR2 is YYREEE (reference sequence). CDR3 DNA: TGTGCCAGCACCGATACCTACGAGCAGTACTTC. This sequence encodes CASTDTYEQYF.

This clonotype was counted a few times. The genes are TRBV27 and TRBJ2-1; a weak D match, TRBD2 (5 bases). CDR3 length: 14 amino acids. The germline V gene encodes CDR1 MNHEY and CDR2 SMNVEV (reference sequence). Trimming stripped 5 bases from V and 4 bases from J, with 12 bases between. In nucleotides, the CDR3 is TGTGCCAGCAGTACGGGGTTGTGGTACAATGAGCAGTTCTTC. This codes for CASSTGLWYNEQFF.

This clonotype was seen ten or more times. V and J are TRBV11-2 and TRBJ2-3, with D perhaps TRBD2 (5 bases). CDR1 SGHAT and CDR2 FQNNGV come from the germline V gene. The CDR3 spans 15 residues. Trimming removed 1 base at V and 0 bases at J, with 8 bases between. Here the CDR3 DNA reads TGTGCCAGCAGCTTAGTGGGGAGAAGCACAGATACGCAGTATTTT. Protein sequence: CASSLVGRSTDTQYF.

The sample holds a few counts of this clonotype. The chain employs TRBV7-6 and TRBJ2-5; TRBD1 might be the D (5 bases). From germline, CDR1 is SGHVS and CDR2 FNYEAQ. Trimming left V 4 bases short and J 5 bases short, with 11 bases between. The CDR3 is made up of 13 amino acids. The CDR3: CASSYTPGETQYF. In DNA form, the CDR3 reads TGTGCCAGCAGCTACACCCCAGGGGAGACCCAGTACTTC.

This clonotype appeared many times. This chain uses TRBV29-1 with TRBJ1-1, with 9 bases lining up with TRBD1. The J segment lost 5 bases and the V segment lost 6 bases, leaving 10 bases of the junction unmatched. Germline CDR1 is SQVTM and CDR2 is ANQGSEA. This CDR3 has 14 amino acids. Here the CDR3 DNA reads TGCAGCGTCCTAGAGAGGACAGGGGTAACTGAAGCTTTCTTT. This translates into CSVLERTGVTEAFF.

A few counts support this clonotype. The rearrangement uses TRBV20-1 and TRBJ2-1, with D possibly TRBD2 on 5 matching bases. CDR1 and CDR2 from the germline V gene are DFQATT and SNEGSKA (reference sequence). CDR3 length equals 17 residues. The V end was cut by 6 bases, the J end by 0 bases, with 21 bases between. The chain's CDR3 is CSAQHHRQRTSYNEQFF. Written as DNA, the CDR3 is TGCAGTGCCCAGCACCACCGTCAGCGGACCTCCTACAATGAGCAGTTCTTC.

This clonotype was seen many times. The chain couples TRBV12-3 or TRBV12-4 to TRBJ2-5; 7 bases are a match to TRBD1. Trimming took 6 bases from V and 5 from J; bases not matched to a gene: 3. The CDR3 is made up of 12 amino acids. This CDR3 is CASRTGRETQYF. In DNA, the CDR3 is TGTGCCAGCAGGACAGGGCGCGAGACCCAGTACTTC.

This clonotype was counted a few times. This chain connects TRBV3-1 to TRBJ2-1; tentatively, D is TRBD2 (6 bases). The CDR3 is 14 amino acids. Germline assignment: CDR1 LGHDT and CDR2 YNNKEL (reference sequence). The V gene lost 1 base and the J gene lost 4 bases, with 8 bases spanning the gap. Here the CDR3 reads CASSQGDLYNEQFF. For the CDR3, the DNA is TGTGCCAGCAGCCAAGGGGACTTGTACAATGAGCAGTTCTTC.

The rearrangement joins TRBV27 to TRBJ2-1, with a tentative D call TRBD1 (5 bases). This CDR3 comprises 14 residues. Deletions cut 5 bases from V and 0 bases from J, with 8 bases between. CDR1 MNHEY and CDR2 SMNVEV come from the germline V gene (reference sequence). CDR3 sequence reads: CASSTRDSYNEQFF. CDR3 nucleotide sequence: TGTGCCAGCAGTACCAGGGACTCCTACAATGAGCAGTTCTTC.

The genes are TRBV5-1 and TRBJ2-2, with TRBD1 as a possible D gene (6 bases). The CDR3 consists of 14 residues. Trimming shortened V by 5 bases and J by 7 bases, and 15 bases separated the two germline ends. Looked up from germline, CDR1 is SGHRS and CDR2 is YFSETQ. CDR3 sequence reads: CASRRTEPIGELFF. The DNA for the CDR3 is TGCGCCAGCAGGAGGACAGAACCGATCGGGGAGCTGTTTTTT. Variable domain in full (rest from reference TRBV5-1 and TRBJ2-2): KAGVTQTPRYLIKTRGQQVTLSCSPISGHRSVSWYQQTPGQGLQFLFEYFSETQRNKGNFPGRFSGRQFSNSRSEMNVSTLELGDSALYLCASRRTEPIGELFFGEGSRLTVL.

The chain links TRBV18 to TRBJ1-2; no firm D call. Germline CDR1 KGHSH, CDR2 LQKENI. V shed 3 bases and J shed 1 base, with 9 bases lying between them. The CDR3 extends over 14 amino acids. CDR3 in amino acids: CASSPPLGNYGYTF. DNA for the CDR3: TGTGCCAGCTCACCCCCCTTGGGTAACTATGGCTACACCTTC.